The clone carrying this TCR beta chain was seen at least ten times. Its antigen is not identified. V lost 5 bases to trimming and J lost 7 bases, with 11 bases between them. This CDR3 contains 12 residues. Pregnant or lactating patients were excluded, as were those with uncontrolled infection or other autoimmune disease. PBMCs were sourced from less than 13 ml fresh peripheral blood. This sample stems from a study of T cells in Graves' hyperthyroidism and ophthalmopathy. Study-level information: Peripheral blood was taken when the disease was first diagnosed, before any treatment began. Overall study results and limits: Most thyroid clonotypes that were expanded above 0.001 also turned up in blood.

Amplified TCR beta CDR3 regions derived from RNA transcripts. The HTBI primer set drove a first-round RT-PCR of the TCR CDR3. TCRdb independently ran MiXCR on the multiplex PCR reads; one entry per CDR3 protein. The sample has 600,000 to 800,000 distinct CDR3 sequences, just over 35% seen once. The rearrangement uses TRBV12-3 or TRBV12-4 and TRBJ1-2, with D unresolved. This TCR came from a woman in her thirties or forties with Graves' hyperthyroidism. Material for sequencing was blood. DNA for the CDR3: TGTGCCAGCAGTCGAGGGCCGGGTGGCTACACCTTC. Its translation is CASSRGPGGYTF.